Listed below are T cell receptor beta chains from one sample, sequenced in a study of metastatic and nonmetastatic thyroid tumors. TCRdb re-analyzed the PCR reads through MiXCR. The table has over 30,000 clones, 7% to 9% seen once. The sequencing input was blood. Every receptor here comes from a female donor with papillary thyroid cancer or a benign thyroid nodule (not recorded which). Some clones in this sample may be carry-over from other donors' samples. Both conserved end residues are part of each CDR3. A D gene is named only where the DNA matches it firmly. Some rows have no size entry. The others give once, few or many, or a class for an expanded clone.

TRBV5-8,TRBJ2-1,TRBD1,many,TGTGCCAGCAGTAGCGAGGGGGCATACAATGAGCAGTTCTTC,CASSSEGAYNEQFF
TRBV27,TRBJ2-5,TRBD2,few,TGTGCCAGCAGTTCTCTATTAGCGGGGGGGCCGGTCCAAGAGACCCAGTACTTC,CASSSLLAGGPVQETQYF
TRBV20-1,TRBJ1-6,.,many,TGCAGTGCTAGTGGTGGGGGGCCAGGGTCACCCCTCCACTTT,CSASGGGPGSPLHF
TRBV6-2/TRBV6-3,TRBJ2-5,.,many,TGTGCCAGCATACAACAGGGTCCCCCCCCATTTTGGCAAGAGACCCAGTACTTC,CASIQQGPPPFWQETQYF
TRBV19,TRBJ1-3,.,medium-sized,TGTGCCAGTAGTATCGCCGTTACTTCTGGAAACACCATATATTTT,CASSIAVTSGNTIYF
TRBV5-4,TRBJ2-1,TRBD1,.,TGTGCCAGCAGCGGCGGACAGGGGATCGGTGAGCAGTTCTTC,CASSGGQGIGEQFF
TRBV9,TRBJ2-7,TRBD1,.,TGTGCCAGCAGCGCTAGCCCGGGACAGGTCTACTATCAGTACTTC,CASSASPGQVYYQYF
TRBV6-1,TRBJ1-2,TRBD1,many,TGTGCCAGCAGGGGGACAGTGGGCTATGGCTACACCTTC,CASRGTVGYGYTF
TRBV2,TRBJ2-5,.,.,TGTGCCAGCAGGAGGGGAGAGCGAGGGTACCAAGAGACCCAGTACTTC,CASRRGERGYQETQYF
TRBV20-1,TRBJ2-3,TRBD2,many,TGCAGTGCTCCAACTAGCGAGGTTAGGGATACGCAGTATTTT,CSAPTSEVRDTQYF
TRBV7-9,TRBJ2-7,.,many,TGTGCCAGCAGCTTAGGGGATAGGACAGACGAGCAGTACTTC,CASSLGDRTDEQYF
TRBV27,TRBJ2-3,TRBD2,many,TGTGCCAGCAGGTGGACTAGCGGGGGGATCACAGATACGCAGTATTTT,CASRWTSGGITDTQYF
TRBV7-3,TRBJ1-1,.,many,TGTGCCAGCAGCATCACGGCGGGCACTGAAGCTTTCTTT,CASSITAGTEAFF
TRBV6-5,TRBJ2-7,.,many,TGTGCCAGCAGTTACTCGATGCACGAGCAGTACTTC,CASSYSMHEQYF
TRBV30,TRBJ1-4,TRBD1,many,TGTGCCTGGAGGACTGGGCACCAGGGGGGCGAAAAACTGTTTTTT,CAWRTGHQGGEKLFF
TRBV5-6,TRBJ2-7,.,.,TGTGCCAGCAGCTTGTGGCGTACCTACGAGCAGTACTTC,CASSLWRTYEQYF